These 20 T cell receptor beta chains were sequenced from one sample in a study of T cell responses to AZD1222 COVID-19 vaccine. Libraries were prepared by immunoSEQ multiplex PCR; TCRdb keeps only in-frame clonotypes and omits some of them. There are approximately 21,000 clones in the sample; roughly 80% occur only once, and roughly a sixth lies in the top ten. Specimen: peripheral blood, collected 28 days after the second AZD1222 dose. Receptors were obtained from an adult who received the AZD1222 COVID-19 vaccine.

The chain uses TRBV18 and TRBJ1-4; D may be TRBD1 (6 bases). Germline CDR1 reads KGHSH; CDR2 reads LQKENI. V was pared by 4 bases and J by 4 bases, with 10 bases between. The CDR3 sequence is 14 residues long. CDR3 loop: CASSRGQLNEKLFF. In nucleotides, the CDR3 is TGTGCCAGCTCACGCGGACAGCTTAATGAAAAACTGTTTTTT.

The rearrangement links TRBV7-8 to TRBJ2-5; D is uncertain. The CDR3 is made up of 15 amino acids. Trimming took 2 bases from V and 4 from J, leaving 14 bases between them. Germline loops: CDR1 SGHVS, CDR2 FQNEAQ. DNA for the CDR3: TGTGCCAGCAGCTTACCTAGATATGGAAGAGAGACCCAGTACTTC. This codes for CASSLPRYGRETQYF.

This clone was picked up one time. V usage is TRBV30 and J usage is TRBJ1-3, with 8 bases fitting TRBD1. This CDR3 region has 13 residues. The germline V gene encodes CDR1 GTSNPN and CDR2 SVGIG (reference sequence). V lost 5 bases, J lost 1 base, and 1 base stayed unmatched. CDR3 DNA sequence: TGTGCCTGGGGACAGGGTTCTGGAAACACCATATATTTT. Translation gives CAWGQGSGNTIYF.

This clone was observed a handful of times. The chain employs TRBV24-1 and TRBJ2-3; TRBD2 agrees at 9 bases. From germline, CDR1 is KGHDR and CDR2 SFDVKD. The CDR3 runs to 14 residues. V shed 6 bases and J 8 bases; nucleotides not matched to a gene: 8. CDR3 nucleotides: TGTGCCACCAGTTCTAGCGGGACCCGTGGTACGCAGTATTTT. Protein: CATSSSGTRGTQYF.

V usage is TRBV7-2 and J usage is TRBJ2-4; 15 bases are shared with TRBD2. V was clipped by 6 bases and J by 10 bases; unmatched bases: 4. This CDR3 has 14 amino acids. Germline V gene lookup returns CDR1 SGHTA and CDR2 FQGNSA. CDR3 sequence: CASRPGLAGGIQYF. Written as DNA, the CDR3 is TGTGCCAGCAGACCAGGACTAGCGGGAGGGATTCAGTACTTC.

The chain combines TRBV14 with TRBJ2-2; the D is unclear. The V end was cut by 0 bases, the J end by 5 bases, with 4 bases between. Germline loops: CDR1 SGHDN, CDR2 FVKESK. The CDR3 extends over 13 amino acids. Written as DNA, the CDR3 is TGTGCCAGCAGCCAAGATAGGACCGGGGAGCTGTTTTTT. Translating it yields CASSQDRTGELFF.

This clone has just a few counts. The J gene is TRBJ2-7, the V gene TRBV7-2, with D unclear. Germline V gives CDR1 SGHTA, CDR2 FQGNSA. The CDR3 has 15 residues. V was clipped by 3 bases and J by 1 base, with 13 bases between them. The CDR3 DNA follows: TGTGCCAGCAGCTTCTCACTACAGACTTCCTACGAGCAGTACTTC. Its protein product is CASSFSLQTSYEQYF. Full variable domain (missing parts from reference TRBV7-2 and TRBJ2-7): GAGVSQSPSNKVTEKGKDVELRCDPISGHTALYWYRQSLGQGLEFLIYFQGNSAPDKSGLPSDRFSAERTGGSVSTLTIQRTQQEDSAVYLCASSFSLQTSYEQYFGPGTRLTVT.

CDR3 region: CASSQAEQGPYEQYF. Here the CDR3 DNA reads TGTGCCAGCAGCCAAGCAGAGCAGGGGCCCTACGAGCAGTACTTC. The rearrangement links TRBV4-2 to TRBJ2-7, with D maybe TRBD1 (6 bases). The CDR3 runs to 15 residues. In germline, CDR1 is LGHNA, CDR2 YNFKEQ. V was pared by 1 base and J by 2 bases, with 12 bases between.

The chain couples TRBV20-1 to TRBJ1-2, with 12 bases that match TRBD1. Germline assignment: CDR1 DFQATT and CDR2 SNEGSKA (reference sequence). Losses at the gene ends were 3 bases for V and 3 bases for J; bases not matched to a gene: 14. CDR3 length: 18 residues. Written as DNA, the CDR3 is TGCAGTGCTAGTGGATCCGGGACAGGGGGCTCTTATGACTATGGCTACACCTTC. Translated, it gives CSASGSGTGGSYDYGYTF.

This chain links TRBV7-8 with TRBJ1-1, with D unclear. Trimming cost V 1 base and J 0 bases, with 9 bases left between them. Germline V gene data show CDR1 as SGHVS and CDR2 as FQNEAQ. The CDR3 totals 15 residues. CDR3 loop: CASSLVGGLNTEAFF. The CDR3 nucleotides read TGTGCCAGCAGCTTAGTAGGAGGGCTGAACACTGAAGCTTTCTTT.

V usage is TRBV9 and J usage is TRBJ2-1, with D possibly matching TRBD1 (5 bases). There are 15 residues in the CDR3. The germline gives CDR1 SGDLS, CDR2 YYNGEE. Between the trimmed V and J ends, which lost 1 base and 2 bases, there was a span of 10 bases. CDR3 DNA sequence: TGTGCCAGCAGCGTACAGGGTGGGACCTACAATGAGCAGTTCTTC. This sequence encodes CASSVQGGTYNEQFF.

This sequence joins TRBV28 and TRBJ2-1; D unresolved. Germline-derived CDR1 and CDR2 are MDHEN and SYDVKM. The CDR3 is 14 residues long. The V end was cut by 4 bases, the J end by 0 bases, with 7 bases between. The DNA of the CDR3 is TGTGCCAGCAGTTCTCCGGACTCCTACAATGAGCAGTTCTTC. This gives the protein CASSSPDSYNEQFF.

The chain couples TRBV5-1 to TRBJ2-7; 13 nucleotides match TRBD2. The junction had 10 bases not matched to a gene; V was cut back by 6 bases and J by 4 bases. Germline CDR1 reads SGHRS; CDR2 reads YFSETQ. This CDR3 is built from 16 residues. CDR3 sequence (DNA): TGCGCCAGCACCAAAGGGACTAGCGGGACGACTTACGAGCAGTACTTC. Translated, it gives CASTKGTSGTTYEQYF.

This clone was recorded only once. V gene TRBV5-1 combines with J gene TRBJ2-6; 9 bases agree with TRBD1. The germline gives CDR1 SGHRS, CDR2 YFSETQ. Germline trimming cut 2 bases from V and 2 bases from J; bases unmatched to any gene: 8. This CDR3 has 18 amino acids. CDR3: CASSLQGAVFTGANVLTF. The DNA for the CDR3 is TGCGCCAGCAGCTTACAGGGGGCGGTATTTACTGGGGCCAACGTCCTGACTTTC.

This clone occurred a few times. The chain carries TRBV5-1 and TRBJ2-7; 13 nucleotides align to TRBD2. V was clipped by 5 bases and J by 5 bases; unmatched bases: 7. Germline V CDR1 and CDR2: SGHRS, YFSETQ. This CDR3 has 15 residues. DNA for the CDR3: TGCGCCAGCAGGACTAGCGGGAGGTACAGGGACGAGCAGTACTTC. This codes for CASRTSGRYRDEQYF.

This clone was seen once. The CDR3 spells CASSAGNYGYTF. Written as DNA, the CDR3 is TGTGCCAGCAGTGCTGGCAACTATGGCTACACCTTC. This sequence joins TRBV28 and TRBJ1-2, with D unresolved. Germline lookup yields CDR1 MDHEN and CDR2 SYDVKM. V was trimmed by 5 bases and J by 2 bases, leaving 6 bases between them. This CDR3 has 12 residues.

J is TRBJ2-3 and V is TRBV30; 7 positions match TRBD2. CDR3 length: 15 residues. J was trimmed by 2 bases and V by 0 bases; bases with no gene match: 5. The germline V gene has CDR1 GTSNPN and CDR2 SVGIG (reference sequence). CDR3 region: CAWSVPAGNTDTQYF. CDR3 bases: TGTGCCTGGAGTGTCCCAGCGGGAAACACAGATACGCAGTATTTT.

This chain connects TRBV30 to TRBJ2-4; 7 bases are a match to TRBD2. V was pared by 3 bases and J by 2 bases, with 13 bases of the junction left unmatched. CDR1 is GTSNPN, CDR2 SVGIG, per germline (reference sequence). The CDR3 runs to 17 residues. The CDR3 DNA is TGTGCCTGGAGGCAGGTCGGGCTAGCGGACTCCAAAAACATTCAGTACTTC. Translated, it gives CAWRQVGLADSKNIQYF.

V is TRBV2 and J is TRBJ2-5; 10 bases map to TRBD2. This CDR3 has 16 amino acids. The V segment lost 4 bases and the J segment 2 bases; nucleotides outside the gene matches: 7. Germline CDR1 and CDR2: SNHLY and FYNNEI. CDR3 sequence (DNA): TGTGCCAGCAGTGGGTACCCTAGCGGGAGACAAGAGACCCAGTACTTC. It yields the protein CASSGYPSGRQETQYF.

CDR3 sequence reads: CASSPGTSVSYEQYF. The CDR3, as DNA: TGTGCCAGCAGCCCCGGGACTAGTGTGTCCTACGAGCAGTACTTC. The gene calls are TRBV7-2 and TRBJ2-7; TRBD2 aligns across 8 bases. Trimming at V came to 5 bases and at J to 1 base, leaving 7 bases not matched to a gene. Per germline, CDR1 SGHTA and CDR2 FQGNSA. This CDR3 is built from 15 residues.